This paragraph reports one T cell receptor beta chain. Antigen unknown. Receiving focal radiation plus CTLA-4 blockade with ipilimumab were patients who had chemo-refractory metastatic non-small-cell lung cancer. Germline V CDR1 and CDR2: MDHEN, SYDVKM. V was shortened by 3 bases and J by 2 bases, with 8 bases between the two germline ends. The CDR3 is made up of 14 amino acids. Only in-frame clones appear in the TCRdb table, and some are missing; sequencing was by immunoSEQ multiplex PCR. The table includes about 50,000 clones, approximately 84% detected once. The entry originates in a study of radiotherapy plus CTLA-4 blockade in lung cancer. Study information: The study recorded objective responses in roughly 20% of patients and disease control in 31%.

General observations from the study: In blood, tumor-derived TCR clones expanded after radiotherapy plus ipilimumab.

J is TRBJ1-3 and V is TRBV28; D is unclear. The sequence derives from a human donor with non-small cell lung cancer whose response to radiotherapy plus ipilimumab could not be evaluated. Sample: peripheral blood, taken from a patient treated with radiotherapy plus ipilimumab. The CDR3 nucleotides read TGTGCCAGCAGTTTCTTATCCGCTGGAAACACCATATATTTT. This translates into CASSFLSAGNTIYF.